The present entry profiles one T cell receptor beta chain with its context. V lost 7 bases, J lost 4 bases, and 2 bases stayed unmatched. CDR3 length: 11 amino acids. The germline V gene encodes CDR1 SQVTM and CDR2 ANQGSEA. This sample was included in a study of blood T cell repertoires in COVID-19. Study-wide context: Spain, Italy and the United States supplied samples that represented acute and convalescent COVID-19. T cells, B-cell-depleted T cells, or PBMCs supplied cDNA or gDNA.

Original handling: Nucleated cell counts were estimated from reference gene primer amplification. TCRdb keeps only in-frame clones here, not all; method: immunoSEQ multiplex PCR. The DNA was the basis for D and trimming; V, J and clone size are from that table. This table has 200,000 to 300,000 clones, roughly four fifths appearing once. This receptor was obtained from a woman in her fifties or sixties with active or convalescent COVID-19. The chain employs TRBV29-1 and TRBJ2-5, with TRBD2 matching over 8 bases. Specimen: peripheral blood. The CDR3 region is CSAGGGETQYF. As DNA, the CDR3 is TGCAGCGCCGGGGGGGGAGAGACCCAGTACTTC.